This is a list of T cell receptor beta chains from one sample in a study of CD8 T cells in ankylosing spondylitis. From the 5' RACE reads, TCRdb called clonotypes with MiXCR, one entry per CDR3 protein. The repertoire holds 750,000 to 850,000 distinct CDR3 sequences, with about 11% as singletons. Sequenced material: blood, either unsorted or a sorted T cell fraction (not recorded which). Receptors were obtained from a male donor with ankylosing spondylitis. Both conserved end residues are part of each CDR3. Each record gives: D gene, V gene, clone size, J gene, CDR3 protein, CDR3 DNA. The D gene is left open where the match is weak. Clone size is not always given. Where it is, it says once, few, many or a class for expanded clones.

D: NA
V: TRBV5-1
size: many
J: TRBJ1-5
CDR3: CASSPDSTFQPQHF
DNA: TGCGCCAGCAGCCCGGATAGCACGTTTCAGCCCCAGCATTTT

D: NA
V: TRBV7-9
size: NA
J: TRBJ1-2
CDR3: CASSSAGELGYTF
DNA: TGTGCCAGCAGCTCGGCGGGGGAATTGGGCTACACCTTC

D: NA
V: TRBV4-1
size: NA
J: TRBJ1-6
CDR3: CASSLLSGPLHF
DNA: TGCGCCAGCAGCCTCCTCTCTGGGCCCCTCCACTTT

D: NA
V: TRBV5-1
size: many
J: TRBJ1-1
CDR3: CASSRDGYTEAFF
DNA: TGCGCCAGCAGCAGGGACGGCTACACTGAAGCTTTCTTT

D: TRBD1
V: TRBV12-3/TRBV12-4
size: NA
J: TRBJ1-6
CDR3: CASSNSRGDHLHF
DNA: TGTGCCAGCAGCAACTCCAGGGGGGATCACCTCCACTTT

D: NA
V: TRBV10-3
size: few
J: TRBJ1-2
CDR3: CAISEPSGTASNYGYTF
DNA: TGTGCCATCAGTGAGCCATCCGGTACGGCGTCGAACTATGGCTACACCTTC

D: NA
V: TRBV7-9
size: NA
J: TRBJ1-2
CDR3: CASSATFNYGYTF
DNA: TGTGCCAGCAGCGCGACATTTAACTATGGCTACACCTTC

D: NA
V: TRBV20-1
size: NA
J: TRBJ2-7
CDR3: CSAASGGMQYF
DNA: TGCAGTGCCGCTTCAGGGGGGATGCAGTACTTC

D: NA
V: TRBV2
size: few
J: TRBJ1-4
CDR3: CASSGGEQEKLFF
DNA: TGTGCCAGCAGCGGGGGGGAACAGGAAAAACTGTTTTTT

D: TRBD1
V: TRBV28
size: NA
J: TRBJ2-2
CDR3: CASSSRDRGWTGELFF
DNA: TGTGCCAGCAGTTCGAGGGACAGGGGATGGACCGGGGAGCTGTTTTTT

D: NA
V: TRBV12-3/TRBV12-4
size: NA
J: TRBJ2-1
CDR3: CASSQVWGEQFF
DNA: TGTGCCAGCAGCCAGGTTTGGGGTGAGCAGTTCTTC

D: TRBD1
V: TRBV18
size: many
J: TRBJ1-4
CDR3: CASSLDRTNEKLFF
DNA: TGTGCCAGCTCACTGGACAGGACTAATGAAAAACTGTTTTTT

D: TRBD1
V: TRBV18
size: few
J: TRBJ2-7
CDR3: CASSPSQGALSYEQYF
DNA: TGTGCCAGCTCGCCTTCACAGGGGGCCCTCTCCTACGAGCAGTACTTC

D: NA
V: TRBV5-6
size: NA
J: TRBJ1-2
CDR3: CASSLDGKYGYTF
DNA: TGTGCCAGCAGCTTGGACGGGAAATATGGCTACACCTTC

D: NA
V: TRBV20-1
size: NA
J: TRBJ2-5
CDR3: CSASGSPQETQYF
DNA: TGCAGTGCTAGCGGGAGTCCTCAAGAGACCCAGTACTTC

D: TRBD2
V: TRBV7-2
size: many
J: TRBJ2-1
CDR3: CASSLDGTSGYNEQFF
DNA: TGTGCCAGCAGCTTAGATGGGACTAGCGGATACAATGAGCAGTTCTTC

D: NA
V: TRBV30
size: few
J: TRBJ2-3
CDR3: CAWSVDGSTDTQYF
DNA: TGTGCCTGGAGTGTGGACGGAAGCACAGATACGCAGTATTTT

D: TRBD2
V: TRBV20-1
size: few
J: TRBJ2-7
CDR3: CSASGLAGTTSYEQYF
DNA: TGCAGTGCTTCCGGACTAGCGGGAACGACATCCTACGAGCAGTACTTC

D: TRBD1
V: TRBV7-6
size: many
J: TRBJ1-4
CDR3: CASSVQGAREKLFF
DNA: TGTGCCAGCAGCGTACAGGGGGCGCGTGAAAAACTGTTTTTT

D: TRBD1
V: TRBV27
size: few
J: TRBJ1-1
CDR3: CASSLGEGAAFF
DNA: TGTGCCAGCAGTTTAGGGGAGGGGGCGGCTTTCTTT

D: NA
V: TRBV6-5
size: NA
J: TRBJ1-2
CDR3: CASYENYGYTF
DNA: TGTGCCAGCTACGAGAACTATGGCTACACCTTC

D: NA
V: TRBV15
size: NA
J: TRBJ2-7
CDR3: CATSLQTGPSYEQYF
DNA: TGTGCCACCAGCTTACAAACCGGGCCGAGCTACGAGCAGTACTTC

D: NA
V: TRBV12-3/TRBV12-4
size: many
J: TRBJ1-2
CDR3: CASRPGAYGYTF
DNA: TGTGCCAGCAGACCCGGGGCTTATGGCTACACCTTC

D: NA
V: TRBV20-1
size: NA
J: TRBJ2-6
CDR3: CSALPGSSGANVLTF
DNA: TGCAGTGCCCTACCCGGCAGTTCTGGGGCCAACGTCCTGACTTTC

D: NA
V: TRBV5-1
size: many
J: TRBJ2-3
CDR3: CASSFGSYTDTQYF
DNA: TGCGCCAGCAGCTTCGGCTCCTACACAGATACGCAGTATTTT

D: NA
V: TRBV18
size: many
J: TRBJ2-7
CDR3: CASSKVDPYEQYF
DNA: TGTGCCAGCTCAAAGGTTGACCCCTACGAGCAGTACTTC

D: NA
V: TRBV6-5
size: few
J: TRBJ2-1
CDR3: CASSYSRAPGGEQFF
DNA: TGTGCCAGCAGTTACTCCCGAGCTCCGGGCGGTGAGCAGTTCTTC

D: TRBD2
V: TRBV20-1
size: many
J: TRBJ2-3
CDR3: CSANTYVSGGADTQYF
DNA: TGCAGTGCTAATACGTATGTCAGCGGGGGCGCAGATACGCAGTATTTT

D: TRBD1
V: TRBV7-9
size: NA
J: TRBJ1-4
CDR3: CASSLLGQSNEKLFF
DNA: TGTGCCAGCAGCTTACTGGGACAGAGCAATGAAAAACTGTTTTTT

D: NA
V: TRBV4-2
size: NA
J: TRBJ2-1
CDR3: CASSLTTVSSSYNEQFF
DNA: TGTGCCAGCAGCCTAACGACGGTCTCTAGCTCCTACAATGAGCAGTTCTTC

D: TRBD1
V: TRBV5-1
size: NA
J: TRBJ2-2
CDR3: CASSWRDRGTGELFF
DNA: TGCGCCAGCAGCTGGCGGGACAGGGGAACCGGGGAGCTGTTTTTT

D: NA
V: TRBV7-2
size: NA
J: TRBJ1-1
CDR3: CASSSYGLLGTEAFF
DNA: TGTGCCAGCAGCTCATACGGACTCCTGGGGACTGAAGCTTTCTTT

D: NA
V: TRBV6-5
size: few
J: TRBJ2-7
CDR3: CASSYSHRVGYEQYF
DNA: TGTGCCAGCAGTTACTCACACAGGGTGGGCTACGAGCAGTACTTC

D: NA
V: TRBV7-2
size: few
J: TRBJ2-7
CDR3: CASSRGGTERGQYF
DNA: TGTGCCAGCAGCCGGGGAGGGACAGAGAGGGGGCAGTACTTC

D: TRBD1
V: TRBV29-1
size: many
J: TRBJ1-4
CDR3: CSVGRQGEKLFF
DNA: TGCAGCGTTGGTAGACAGGGAGAAAAACTGTTTTTT

D: NA
V: TRBV6-2/TRBV6-3
size: few
J: TRBJ1-4
CDR3: CASSPAGLIEKLFF
DNA: TGTGCCAGCAGCCCCGCGGGGCTTATTGAAAAACTGTTTTTT

D: TRBD1
V: TRBV18
size: few
J: TRBJ2-3
CDR3: CASSPTWTGAGTDTQYF
DNA: TGTGCCAGCTCACCAACTTGGACAGGGGCCGGCACAGATACGCAGTATTTT

D: TRBD2
V: TRBV7-2
size: few
J: TRBJ2-7
CDR3: CASSWGGGYEQYF
DNA: TGTGCCAGCAGCTGGGGGGGAGGCTACGAGCAGTACTTC